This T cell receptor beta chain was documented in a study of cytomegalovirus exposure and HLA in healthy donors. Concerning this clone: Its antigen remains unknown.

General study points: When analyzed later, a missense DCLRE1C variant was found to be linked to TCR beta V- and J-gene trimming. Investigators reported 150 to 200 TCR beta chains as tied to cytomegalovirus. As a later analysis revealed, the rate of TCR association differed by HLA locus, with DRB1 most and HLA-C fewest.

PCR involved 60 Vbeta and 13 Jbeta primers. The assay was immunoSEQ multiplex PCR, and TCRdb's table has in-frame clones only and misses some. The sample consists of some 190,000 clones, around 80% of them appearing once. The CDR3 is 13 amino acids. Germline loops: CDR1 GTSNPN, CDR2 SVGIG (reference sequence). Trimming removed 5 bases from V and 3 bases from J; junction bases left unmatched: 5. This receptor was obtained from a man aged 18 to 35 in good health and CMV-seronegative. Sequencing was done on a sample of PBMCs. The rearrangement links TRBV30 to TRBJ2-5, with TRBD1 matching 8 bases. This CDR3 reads CAWGTGGKETQYF. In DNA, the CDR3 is TGTGCCTGGGGTACAGGGGGGAAAGAGACCCAGTACTTC. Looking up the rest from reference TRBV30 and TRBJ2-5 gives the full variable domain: SQTIHQWPATLVQPVGSPLSLECTVEGTSNPNLYWYRQAAGRGLQLLFYSVGIGQISSEVPQNLSASRPQDRQFILSSKKLLLSDSGFYLCAWGTGGKETQYFGPGTRLLVL.